The sequence of this T cell receptor (beta chain) was determined in a study of T cell responses to AZD1222 COVID-19 vaccine. Second doses that came at about 4 or about 12 weeks were put together. Study-level points and caveats: Repertoire sampling occurred only after the peak T cell response. Spike-wide coverage was observed for vaccine-associated CD4 TCRs, with dominant responses at 160-218 and 743-854.

Comments on this clone: The antigen remains unidentified.

Generated by immunoSEQ multiplex PCR, the TCRdb table keeps only in-frame clones and is missing some. The sample records 150,000 to 200,000 clones, around nine tenths being singletons. Germline V CDR1 and CDR2: LGHDT, YNNKEL (reference sequence). CDR3 size: 16 residues. The trim removed 3 bases at V and 0 bases at J, leaving 7 bases unmatched. The receptor was derived from an adult who received the AZD1222 COVID-19 vaccine. This specimen was peripheral blood, taken 28 days after the second AZD1222 dose. V usage is TRBV3-1 (or the pseudogene TRBV3-2) and J usage is TRBJ2-7, with 8 bases aligning to TRBD2. Here the CDR3 DNA reads TGTGCCAGCAGCCACCCTAGCGGGCCGAGCTCCTACGAGCAGTACTTC. Protein product: CASSHPSGPSSYEQYF.